The clone carrying this T cell receptor (beta chain) was seen a few times. Its target is unknown. This sample was included in a study of T cell repertoires in cytomegalovirus infection. General study results and limits: Cumulated frequencies of public TCR beta families served to identify carriers of CMV plus the relevant HLA.

TCRdb used MiXCR to reprocess the reads, holding one entry per CDR3 protein. The top ten hold roughly two thirds of the sample, which has around 71,000 distinct CDR3 sequences, 20% to 25% seen once. The CDR3 covers 13 residues. Between the trimmed V and J ends, which lost 3 bases and 5 bases, there was a span of 8 bases. Germline-derived CDR1 and CDR2 are ENHRY and SYGVKD. The source material was CD8+ T cells from cultured PBMCs, sampled from culture after CMV antigen stimulation. V gene TRBV10-3 combines with J gene TRBJ2-1; D gene uncertain. The TCR originated in a human donor in good health (CMV status not recorded). Some clones in this sample may be carry-over from other donors' samples. CDR3: CAISEKVNNEQFF. The CDR3 DNA is TGTGCCATCAGTGAAAAGGTTAACAATGAGCAGTTCTTC.